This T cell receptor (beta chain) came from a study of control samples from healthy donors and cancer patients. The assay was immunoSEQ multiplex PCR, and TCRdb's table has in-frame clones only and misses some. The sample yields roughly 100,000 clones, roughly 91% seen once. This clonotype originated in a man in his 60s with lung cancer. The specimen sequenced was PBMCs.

The CDR3 coding sequence is TGTGCCAGCAGTTACAATGGCCAGAAGGGGCAGTATTTT. Amino acid sequence: CASSYNGQKGQYF. V usage is TRBV6-5 and J usage is TRBJ2-3; D ambiguous. Germline V lookup: CDR1 MNHEY, CDR2 SVGAGI. This CDR3 region has 13 residues. V dropped 2 bases and J dropped 11 bases, with 14 bases sitting between them.